This TCR beta chain is from a study of cytomegalovirus exposure and HLA in healthy donors. The donors were members of the validation cohort, which comprised about 120 subjects and was separate from the first cohort of roughly 700 subjects. CDR1 is MDHEN and CDR2 is SYDVKM in the germline V gene. V was clipped by 5 bases and J by 1 base; unmatched bases: 2. This CDR3 spans 15 amino acids. Study results and limitations: TCR clusters originating in the first cohort tended to co-occur in the approximately 120 validation repertoires, according to a later analysis.

Sequencing was performed with immunoSEQ multiplex PCR; in TCRdb, only in-frame clones are kept and a portion is missing. The repertoire holds tens of thousands of clones, with roughly 95% as singletons. About this clone itself: Its antigen is not identified.

The V call is TRBV28, the J call TRBJ2-1; 10 nucleotides align to TRBD2. The sequenced sample consisted of PBMCs. The clonotype comes from a woman in her late teens or twenties in good health and CMV-seropositive. CDR3 loop: CASSPSGGSYNEQFF. The DNA of the CDR3 is TGTGCCAGCAGTCCTAGCGGGGGATCCTACAATGAGCAGTTCTTC.